This T cell receptor beta chain was sequenced in a study of blood T cell repertoires in COVID-19. Whole-study context: The United States, Italy and Spain supplied acute and convalescent COVID-19 samples.

Generated by immunoSEQ multiplex PCR, the TCRdb table keeps only in-frame clones and is missing some. The table records 45,000 to 65,000 clones, more than 80% of them present only once. Trimming cost V 1 base and J 6 bases, with 12 bases left between them. Germline CDR1 reads LGHNT; CDR2 reads FRNRAP. This CDR3 spans 14 amino acids. This clonotype was obtained from a human donor in a cohort sampled during active COVID-19. The sample comprised peripheral blood. This sequence joins TRBV12-5 and TRBJ1-1; possible D gene TRBD1, 6 bases. CDR3 in amino acids: CASGLGRGGPEAFF. As DNA, the CDR3 is TGTGCTAGTGGTTTGGGGAGGGGGGGCCCTGAAGCTTTCTTT. The full variable domain, in which reference TRBV12-5 and TRBJ1-1 provide the parts outside the CDR3, is DARVTQTPRHKVTEMGQEVTMRCQPILGHNTVFWYRQTMMQGLELLAYFRNRAPLDDSGMPKDRFSAEMPDATLATLKIQPSEPRDSAVYFCASGLGRGGPEAFFGQGTRLTVV.